This paragraph covers one T cell receptor beta chain sequence. This sample was included in a study of T and B cells in COVID-19 patients. TRB was amplified from about 260-540 ng of blood genomic DNA. Multiplex PCR with BIOMED2 TRB-A/B primer pools amplified TRB rearrangements. In TCRdb, the multiplex PCR reads were re-called with MiXCR into one record per CDR3 protein. Of some 14,000 distinct CDR3 sequences listed, roughly 26% are singletons. This CDR3 has 13 residues. V was pared by 5 bases and J by 13 bases, with 15 bases between. Per germline, CDR1 MDHEN and CDR2 SYDVKM. What was sequenced was blood. The receptor was isolated from a human donor who had recovered from COVID-19. The chain is built from TRBV28 and TRBJ2-6, with a tentative D call TRBD1 (6 bases). The CDR3 DNA reads TGTGCCAGCAGTCCCCCGGGACACGGAGTCCTGACTTTC. Its protein is CASSPPGHGVLTF.